Below, one T cell receptor (beta chain) is given with its context. The data were taken from a study of shared clonotypes between healthy human individuals. V lost 6 bases to trimming and J lost 0 bases, with 5 bases between them. This CDR3 has 13 residues. Germline V CDR1 and CDR2: SNHLY, FYNNEI. Profiled with immunoSEQ multiplex PCR; TCRdb holds only in-frame clones, not every one. The sample includes about 960,000 clones, 76% of them seen just once. The rearrangement links TRBV2 to TRBJ2-2, with unresolved D. Sequencing was performed on memory CD4+ T cells sorted from blood. Subset reported: CD45RA-negative fraction. The clonotype comes from a man aged 18 to 30 in good health. CDR3 nucleotides: TGTGCCAGCAGCATCACGAACACCGGGGAGCTGTTTTTT. This sequence encodes CASSITNTGELFF.